Sequencing of this T cell receptor beta chain was carried out in a study of CD8 T cells in ankylosing spondylitis. TCRdb itself ran the 5' RACE reads through MiXCR, one entry per CDR3 protein. The repertoire has 250,000 or so distinct CDR3 sequences, around 10% of them found once; the top ten carry 6% to 8.5%. With V trimmed by 2 bases and J by 5 bases, 6 bases remained unmatched. The germline CDR1 and CDR2 sequences are MNHEY and SVGAGI. The CDR3 length is 15 residues. Notes on this clonotype: As yet, its antigen is unknown.

The study, taken as a whole, reports: A TCR beta motif of several highly homologous variants seemed to mark ankylosing spondylitis blood.

Sequenced sample: blood, either unsorted or a sorted T cell fraction (not recorded which). The TCR comes from a male donor with ankylosing spondylitis or in good health (not recorded which). The rearrangement links TRBV6-5 to TRBJ2-3; TRBD1 aligns across 8 bases. CDR3 sequence: CASSYRGQGGDTQYF. The CDR3 DNA sequence: TGTGCCAGCAGTTACCGCGGACAGGGCGGAGATACGCAGTATTTT.